Listed below are T cell receptor beta chains from one sample, sequenced in a study of blood T cell repertoires in COVID-19. The method was immunoSEQ multiplex PCR; TCRdb's version includes in-frame clones alone and lacks a portion of them. This table has over 100,000 clones, 70% to 90% appearing once. The sequencing sample was made of peripheral blood. The receptors come from a man in his fifties or sixties with acute or convalescent COVID-19. Both conserved end residues are part of each CDR3. A D gene is named only where the DNA matches it firmly. Rows may omit the clone size; those that give it use once, few, many or a size class.

v_call	j_call	clone_size	d_call	cdr3_aa	cdr3_nt
TRBV28	TRBJ1-4	-	-	CASSPSTQNEKLFF	TGTGCCAGCAGTCCCTCGACTCAGAATGAAAAACTGTTTTTT
TRBV9	TRBJ2-4	-	-	CASSSPRDSNIQYF	TGTGCCAGCAGCTCACCTCGAGATAGCAACATTCAGTACTTC
TRBV18	TRBJ1-5	-	TRBD1	CASSPAGTGSNQPQHF	TGTGCCAGCTCACCTGCCGGGACAGGGAGCAATCAGCCCCAGCATTTT
TRBV3-1/TRBV3-2	TRBJ2-7	-	TRBD1	CASSQGSGGSSYEQYF	TGTGCCAGCAGCCAAGGTTCAGGGGGTAGCTCCTACGAGCAGTACTTC
TRBV7-2	TRBJ2-7	once	-	CASSLHRKNYEQYF	TGTGCCAGCAGCTTACACAGGAAAAACTACGAGCAGTACTTC
TRBV11-2	TRBJ1-4	-	-	CASSFGNGEKLFF	TGTGCCAGCAGCTTTGGAAACGGGGAAAAACTGTTTTTT
TRBV7-8	TRBJ1-2	-	TRBD1	CASSSGQDYGYTF	TGTGCCAGCAGCTCCGGACAGGACTATGGCTACACCTTC
TRBV11-2	TRBJ1-2	-	-	CASSLGTLGANYGYTF	TGTGCCAGCAGCCTCGGGACACTCGGAGCTAACTATGGCTACACCTTC
TRBV25-1	TRBJ1-1	few	TRBD1	CASRLQGAGNTEAFF	TGTGCCAGCAGATTACAGGGGGCGGGGAACACTGAAGCTTTCTTT
TRBV10-3	TRBJ2-3	-	TRBD2	CAMKRGLRDTQYF	TGTGCCATGAAGCGGGGTCTGAGAGATACGCAGTATTTT
TRBV9	TRBJ1-3	-	-	CASTLSGNTIYF	TGTGCCAGCACTCTTTCTGGAAACACCATATATTTT
TRBV5-1	TRBJ2-4	-	TRBD2	CASSLGLAGDFLAKNIQYF	TGCGCCAGCAGCTTGGGACTAGCGGGAGATTTTCTAGCCAAAAACATTCAGTACTTC
TRBV18	TRBJ1-5	-	-	CASSREGLQPQHF	TGTGCCAGCTCACGGGAGGGACTTCAGCCCCAGCATTTT
TRBV19	TRBJ2-3	-	-	CASSITPTHGSADTQYF	TGTGCCAGTAGTATTACCCCAACTCACGGGTCCGCAGATACGCAGTATTTT
TRBV2	TRBJ1-6	once	-	CASISTDIYNSPLHF	TGTGCCAGCATTTCGACAGATATATATAATTCACCCCTCCACTTT
TRBV15	TRBJ1-1	-	TRBD1	CATSNRRDRGGGTTEAFF	TGTGCCACCAGCAACCGTAGGGACAGGGGGGGAGGAACCACTGAAGCTTTCTTT
TRBV5-5	TRBJ2-2	-	TRBD2	CASSFEAGANTGELFF	TGTGCCAGCAGCTTTGAAGCGGGAGCGAACACCGGGGAGCTGTTTTTT
TRBV19	TRBJ2-3	-	TRBD1	CATNRGSSTDTQYF	TGTGCCACCAACAGGGGGAGTAGCACAGATACGCAGTATTTT
TRBV10-2	TRBJ1-2	-	-	CASRGGGPHGYTF	TGCGCCAGCAGAGGTGGGGGCCCACATGGCTACACCTTC
TRBV28	TRBJ1-1	-	-	CASSSLGGETEAFF	TGTGCCAGCAGTTCCCTCGGGGGGGAGACTGAAGCTTTCTTT
TRBV5-6	TRBJ1-4	-	TRBD1	CASSLRGGQGMGKLFF	TGTGCCAGCAGCCTCCGTGGCGGACAGGGAATGGGAAAACTGTTTTTT
TRBV6-5	TRBJ1-4	-	-	CASSPPGATNEKLFF	TGTGCCAGCAGCCCCCCCGGTGCAACTAATGAAAAACTGTTTTTT
TRBV6-1	TRBJ1-1	-	-	CASSEELHRGAEAFF	TGTGCCAGCAGTGAAGAGTTGCATCGCGGGGCTGAAGCTTTCTTT
TRBV19	TRBJ1-2	few	-	CASSKGLSGYTF	TGTGCCAGTAGTAAGGGACTAAGTGGCTACACCTTC
TRBV15	TRBJ1-2	-	-	CATSQGNYGYTF	TGTGCCACCAGCCAGGGCAACTATGGCTACACCTTC
TRBV5-1	TRBJ1-3	-	TRBD1	CASSLEGQGSGNTIYF	TGCGCCAGCAGCTTGGAAGGACAGGGTAGTGGAAACACCATATATTTT
TRBV18	TRBJ1-5	-	-	CASSWTANNQPQHF	TGTGCCAGCTCGTGGACAGCAAACAATCAGCCCCAGCATTTT
TRBV9	TRBJ1-3	-	TRBD1	CASSDQTGRAGGTIYF	TGTGCCAGCAGCGATCAGACAGGGCGGGCCGGAGGCACCATATATTTT
TRBV28	TRBJ2-1	-	TRBD2	CASSLLAGNEQFF	TGTGCCAGCAGTTTATTAGCGGGGAATGAGCAGTTCTTC
TRBV28	TRBJ2-1	once	-	CASSTPWGRDNEQFF	TGTGCCAGCAGTACCCCCTGGGGCAGGGACAATGAGCAGTTCTTC
TRBV10-3	TRBJ1-2	-	-	CATGGDFPLVGYTF	TGTGCCACCGGCGGGGACTTCCCGCTGGTTGGCTACACCTTC
TRBV5-4	TRBJ2-6	-	-	CASSGVRASSGANVLTF	TGTGCCAGCAGCGGGGTCAGGGCCAGCTCTGGGGCCAACGTCCTGACTTTC
TRBV7-7	TRBJ2-7	-	-	CASSLDHSSYEQYF	TGTGCTAGCAGCTTAGATCACTCCTCCTACGAGCAGTACTTC
TRBV24-1	TRBJ2-1	once	TRBD1	CATSDPSPGTGRKYNEQFF	TGTGCCACCAGTGATCCCTCACCCGGGACAGGGAGAAAATACAATGAGCAGTTCTTC
TRBV5-1	TRBJ1-2	-	-	CASSTIPGELGYTF	TGCGCCAGCAGCACCATTCCGGGAGAACTTGGCTACACCTTC